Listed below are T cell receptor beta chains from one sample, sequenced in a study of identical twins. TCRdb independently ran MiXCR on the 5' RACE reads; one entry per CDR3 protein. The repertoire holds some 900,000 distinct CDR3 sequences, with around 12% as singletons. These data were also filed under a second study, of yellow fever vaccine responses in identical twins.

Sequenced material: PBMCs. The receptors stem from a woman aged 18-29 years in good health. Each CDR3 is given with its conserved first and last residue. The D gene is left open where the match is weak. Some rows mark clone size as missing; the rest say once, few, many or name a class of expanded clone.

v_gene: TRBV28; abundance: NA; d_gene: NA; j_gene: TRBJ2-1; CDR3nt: TGTGCCAGCGGTTCAGGCCCGAGCTCCTACAATGAGCAGTTCTTC; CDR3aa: CASGSGPSSYNEQFF
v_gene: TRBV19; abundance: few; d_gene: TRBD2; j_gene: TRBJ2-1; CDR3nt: TGTGCCAGTAGGCCTAGCGGAGAGGTTCAAAATGAGCAGTTCTTC; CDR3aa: CASRPSGEVQNEQFF
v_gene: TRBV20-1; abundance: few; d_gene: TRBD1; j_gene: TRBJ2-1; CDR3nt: TGCAGTGCTAGAAGGGACAGGGGAAACGAGCAGTTCTTC; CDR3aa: CSARRDRGNEQFF
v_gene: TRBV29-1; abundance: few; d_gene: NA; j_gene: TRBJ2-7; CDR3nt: TGCAGCGTTGAAGAGGAGACCCCATACGAGCAGTACTTC; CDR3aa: CSVEEETPYEQYF
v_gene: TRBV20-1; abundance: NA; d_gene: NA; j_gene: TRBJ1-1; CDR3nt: TGCAGTGCTGAGAGGACGCCCCTCAACACTGAAGCTTTCTTT; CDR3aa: CSAERTPLNTEAFF
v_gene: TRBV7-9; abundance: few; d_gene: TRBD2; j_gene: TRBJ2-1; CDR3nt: TGTGCCAGCAGCTCCGGGACTAGCGGGGGAAGACAGTTCTTC; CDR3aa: CASSSGTSGGRQFF
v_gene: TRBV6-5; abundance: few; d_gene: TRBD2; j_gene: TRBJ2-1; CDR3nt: TGTGCCAGCAGTTACTCTGGGACTACCTACAATGAGCAGTTCTTC; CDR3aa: CASSYSGTTYNEQFF
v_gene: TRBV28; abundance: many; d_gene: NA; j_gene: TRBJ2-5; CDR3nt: TGTGCCAGCAGCCTCCTCTCCGCGGGGGCGGAGACCCAGTACTTC; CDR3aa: CASSLLSAGAETQYF
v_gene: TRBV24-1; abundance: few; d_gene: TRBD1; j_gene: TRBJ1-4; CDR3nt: TGTGCCACCAGTGATGGGCAGGGGGATGAAAAACTGTTTTTT; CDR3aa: CATSDGQGDEKLFF
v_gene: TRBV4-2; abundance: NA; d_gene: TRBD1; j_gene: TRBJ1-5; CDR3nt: TGTGCCAGCAGCACAGGGGTAGAAGGGCCCCAGCATTTT; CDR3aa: CASSTGVEGPQHF
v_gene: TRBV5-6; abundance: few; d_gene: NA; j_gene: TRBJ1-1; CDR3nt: TGTGCCAGTACATTACAGGGGAACACTGAAGCTTTCTTT; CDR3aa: CASTLQGNTEAFF
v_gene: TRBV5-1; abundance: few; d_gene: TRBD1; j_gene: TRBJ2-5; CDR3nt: TGCGCCAGCAGCTTGGCGACAGGGGGCACGGAGACCCAGTACTTC; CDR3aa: CASSLATGGTETQYF
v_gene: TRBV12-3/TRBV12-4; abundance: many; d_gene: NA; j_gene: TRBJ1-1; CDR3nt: TGTGCCAGCAGTCAGAGGGGAACTGAAGCTTTCTTT; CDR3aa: CASSQRGTEAFF
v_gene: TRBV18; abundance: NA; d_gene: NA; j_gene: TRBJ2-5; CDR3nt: TGTGCCACCACGGGGGACAGTCGGGTGGAGACCCAGTACTTC; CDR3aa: CATTGDSRVETQYF
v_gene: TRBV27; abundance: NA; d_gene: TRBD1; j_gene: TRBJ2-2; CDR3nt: TGTGCCAGTGCCGGGACAGTCAACACCGGGGAGCTGTTTTTT; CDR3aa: CASAGTVNTGELFF
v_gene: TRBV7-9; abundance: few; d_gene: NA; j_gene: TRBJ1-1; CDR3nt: TGTGCCAGCAGCTTAGTTAGGGAGATGAACACTGAAGCTTTCTTT; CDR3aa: CASSLVREMNTEAFF
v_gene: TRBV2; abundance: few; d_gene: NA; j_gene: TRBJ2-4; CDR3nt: TGTGCCAGCAGCGCTACCGGGGAAAACATTCAGTACTTC; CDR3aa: CASSATGENIQYF
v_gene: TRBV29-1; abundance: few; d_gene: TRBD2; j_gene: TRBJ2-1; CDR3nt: TGCAGCGTTGATAGGACTAGCGGATACAATGAGCAGTTCTTC; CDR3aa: CSVDRTSGYNEQFF
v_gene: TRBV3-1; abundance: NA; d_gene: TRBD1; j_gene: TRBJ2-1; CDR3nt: TGTGCCAGCAGCCGCGGGACAGGGCCCCGTAATGAGCAGTTCTTC; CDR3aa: CASSRGTGPRNEQFF
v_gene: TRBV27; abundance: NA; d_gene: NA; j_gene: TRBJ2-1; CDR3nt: TGTGCCAGCACCCGGGACCAAGCCCCCAATGAGCAGTTCTTC; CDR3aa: CASTRDQAPNEQFF
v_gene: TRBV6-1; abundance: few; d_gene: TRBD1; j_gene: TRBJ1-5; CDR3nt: TGTGCCAGCCGAGGACAGGGGTTTCAGCCCCAGCATTTT; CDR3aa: CASRGQGFQPQHF
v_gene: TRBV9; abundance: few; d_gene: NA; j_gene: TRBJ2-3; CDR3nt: TGTGCCAGCAGCGTAGAAGGTAGCGGAGCTAGCACAGATACGCAGTATTTT; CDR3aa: CASSVEGSGASTDTQYF
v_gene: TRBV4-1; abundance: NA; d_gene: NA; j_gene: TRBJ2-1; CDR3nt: TGCGCCAGCAGCCAAGCCTCGGGACTGAGAGACAATGAGCAGTTCTTC; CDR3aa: CASSQASGLRDNEQFF
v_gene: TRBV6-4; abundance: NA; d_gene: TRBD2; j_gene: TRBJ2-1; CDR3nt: TGTGCCAGCAGTGACTCTTTTCTTGCCGGGACTAGCGGGGGGGCGAGGACTGAGCAGTTCTTC; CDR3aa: CASSDSFLAGTSGGARTEQFF
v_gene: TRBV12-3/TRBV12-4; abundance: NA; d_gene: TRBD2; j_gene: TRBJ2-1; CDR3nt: TGTGCCAGCAGTTTTATGTTAGGGACTAGCGGGAGTGAGCAGTTCTTC; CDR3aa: CASSFMLGTSGSEQFF
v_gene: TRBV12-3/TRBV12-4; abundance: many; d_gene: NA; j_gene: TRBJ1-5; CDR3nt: TGTGCCAGCAGTCCCCGACAGGATCATCAGCCCCAGCATTTT; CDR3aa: CASSPRQDHQPQHF
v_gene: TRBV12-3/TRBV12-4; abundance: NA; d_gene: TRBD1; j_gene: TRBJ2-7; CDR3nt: TGTGCCAGCAGCCTGGGACAGGGAAGGGAGCAGTACTTC; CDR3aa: CASSLGQGREQYF
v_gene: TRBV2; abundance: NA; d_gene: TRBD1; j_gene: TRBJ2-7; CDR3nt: TGTGCCAGCAGCGGGGCGACAGGGATTTTACCCTACGAGCAGTACTTC; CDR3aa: CASSGATGILPYEQYF
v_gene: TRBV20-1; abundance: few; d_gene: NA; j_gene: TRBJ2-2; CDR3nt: TGCAGTGCTGCTGGCAGGGTGGACACCGGGGAGCTGTTTTTT; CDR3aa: CSAAGRVDTGELFF
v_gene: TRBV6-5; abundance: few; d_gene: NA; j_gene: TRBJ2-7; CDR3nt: TGTGCCAGCAGTTACTCGAGACCCGGGATCGGGGGCTACGAGCAGTACTTC; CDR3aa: CASSYSRPGIGGYEQYF
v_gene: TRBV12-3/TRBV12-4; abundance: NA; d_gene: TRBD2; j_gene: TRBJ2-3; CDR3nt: TGTGCCAGCAGTAGGAGCGGGGGGGCATTTACGCAGTATTTT; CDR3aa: CASSRSGGAFTQYF
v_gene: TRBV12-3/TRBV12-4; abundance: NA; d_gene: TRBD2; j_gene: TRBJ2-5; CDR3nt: TGTGCCAGCAGTTCGGGACTAGCGGGGGTGACCCAGTACTTC; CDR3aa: CASSSGLAGVTQYF
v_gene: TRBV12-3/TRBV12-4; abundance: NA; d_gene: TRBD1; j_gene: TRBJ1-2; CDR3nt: TGTGCCAGCAGGTCCCTACAGGGGATCTATGGCTACACCTTC; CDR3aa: CASRSLQGIYGYTF
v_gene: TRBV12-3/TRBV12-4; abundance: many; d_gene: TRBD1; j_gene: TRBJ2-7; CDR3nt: TGTGCCAGCAGCCCTGACAGGGACGAGCAGTACTTC; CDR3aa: CASSPDRDEQYF
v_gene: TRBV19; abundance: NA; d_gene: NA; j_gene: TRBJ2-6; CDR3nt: TGTGCCAGTAGTTTCTATTCCACCTCTGGGGCCAACGTCCTGACTTTC; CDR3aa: CASSFYSTSGANVLTF
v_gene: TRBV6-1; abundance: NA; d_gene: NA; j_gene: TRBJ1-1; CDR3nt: TGTGCCAGCAGAAGGACACTCGTCACTGAAGCTTTCTTT; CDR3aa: CASRRTLVTEAFF
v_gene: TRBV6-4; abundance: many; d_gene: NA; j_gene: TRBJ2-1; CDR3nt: TGTGCCAGCAGTGGTGGGGGCCTGGGCAATGAGCAGTTCTTC; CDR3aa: CASSGGGLGNEQFF
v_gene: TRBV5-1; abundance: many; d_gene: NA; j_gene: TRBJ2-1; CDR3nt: TGCGCCAGCAGCTTGAAGGCTAGCTCCTACAATGAGCAGTTCTTC; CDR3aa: CASSLKASSYNEQFF
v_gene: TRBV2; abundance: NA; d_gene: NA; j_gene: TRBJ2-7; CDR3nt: TGTGCCAGCAGTGAAAGTTTGGGTTCCGAGCAGTACTTC; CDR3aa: CASSESLGSEQYF
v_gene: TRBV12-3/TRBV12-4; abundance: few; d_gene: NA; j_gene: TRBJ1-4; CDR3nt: TGTGCCAGCAGTTACAGGGTTCGGGAAAAACTGTTTTTT; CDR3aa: CASSYRVREKLFF